The 20 T cell receptor beta chains below were found in one sample sequenced in a study of tumor-infiltrating lymphocytes in primary liver carcinoma. For blood RNA, unsorted whole blood served as the source, and germline DNA was extracted too. The input was around 530 ng total RNA; TCR beta cDNA was made from it with a constant-region primer. What produced the TCR beta libraries was three nested multiplex PCR rounds using slightly modified ARM-PCR. Primers for the first two PCR rounds were TRBV1-TRBV30 forward primers and a C-beta reverse primer (roughly 10 cycles per round). TCRdb passed the multiplex PCR reads through MiXCR, listing each CDR3 protein once. The repertoire holds 200,000 or so distinct CDR3 sequences, roughly 61% seen once, with roughly 7% in the top ten. The sample taken for sequencing was peripheral blood. The receptors shown here come from a woman aged 60 to 75 with primary liver carcinoma and hepatitis B virus infection.

A remark on this clonotype: The junction shows a germline mismatch at one end, possibly a read error. V and J are TRBV5-6 and TRBJ1-3; D not certain. Germline CDR1 and CDR2: SGHDT and YYEEEE. The length of the CDR3 is 15 residues. The CDR3: CASSPARTSGNTTYF. CDR3 in DNA: TGTGCCAGCAGCCCGGCCAGGACCTCTGGAAACACCACATATTTT.

In the case of this clonotype: Here the CDR3 omits its conserved ending phenylalanine or tryptophan, so a read error is the likely source. The chain recombines TRBV6-5 with TRBJ2-7; 8 nucleotides line up with TRBD1. This CDR3 has 13 amino acids. Germline-derived CDR1 and CDR2 are MNHEY and SVGAGI. Losses at the gene ends were 6 bases for V and 5 bases for J; bases not matched to a gene: 6. CDR3 in amino acids: CASRVYRGNEQYI. The CDR3 bases are TGTGCCAGCAGGGTCTACAGGGGGAACGAGCAGTACATC.

This clonotype was picked up one time. A much bigger clone sits one base away, suggesting this may be a read error. This chain joins TRBV12-3 or TRBV12-4 and TRBJ1-2, with TRBD1 matching over 8 bases. Trimming took 5 bases from V and 8 from J; bases not matched to a gene: 13. This CDR3 region has 15 residues. The CDR3 loop is CASSPSPWTGKGYTF. The CDR3 coding sequence is TGTGCCAGCAGTCCAAGTCCTTGGACAGGGAAGGGCTACACCTTC.

The chain carries TRBV4-1 and TRBJ2-1, with 9 bases lining up with TRBD2. Germline V CDR1 and CDR2: MGHRA, YSYEKL. The CDR3 consists of 18 residues. Losses at the gene ends were 4 bases for V and 0 bases for J; bases not matched to a gene: 10. CDR3 residues: CASSRGGLAGRSYNEQFF. The CDR3 region has the DNA TGCGCCAGCAGCCGGGGGGGGCTAGCGGGGCGCTCCTACAATGAGCAGTTCTTC.

This clonotype was recorded many times. The V and J genes are TRBV29-1 and TRBJ1-1; tentative D call: TRBD1 (5 bases). CDR1 and CDR2 (germline): SQVTM, ANQGSEA. There are 15 residues in the CDR3. V was pared by 4 bases and J by 0 bases, with 15 bases between. The CDR3 nucleotides are TGCAGCGTTGGGGTCGTTTGGGGCTTGAACACTGAAGCTTTCTTT. Translation gives CSVGVVWGLNTEAFF.

To note about this clonotype: The junction differs from germline at one of its ends, possibly a read error. The chain has TRBV6-6 and TRBJ2-7, with D unresolved. The CDR3 has 15 amino acids. Germline CDR1 MNHNY, CDR2 SVGAGI (reference sequence). The CDR3 nucleotides are TGTGCCAACAGTTACTCGTTTGACGGCTCCTACGAGCAGTACTTC. Translation: CANSYSFDGSYEQYF.

Note on this clonotype: The germline gene is not matched at one end of the junction; a read error may be the cause. This rearrangement joins TRBV11-2 to TRBJ2-1; a possible D gene is TRBD1 (5 bases). The CDR3 spans 15 residues. The germline CDR1 and CDR2 sequences are SGHAT and FQNNGV. The CDR3 is CASRLEAGPYNEQFF. In DNA, the CDR3 is TGTGCCAGCAGGTTAGAGGCAGGGCCCTACAATGAGCAGTTCTTC.

This clonotype is medium-sized. In DNA, the CDR3 is TGCAGCGTTGAAATGGCCAGCACCGGGGAGCTGTTTTTT. Protein product: CSVEMASTGELFF. The rearrangement joins TRBV29-1 to TRBJ2-2; no definite D call. Germline V gene data show CDR1 as SQVTM and CDR2 as ANQGSEA. V lost 2 bases, J lost 4 bases, and 8 bases lay in between. The CDR3 runs to 13 residues.

This clonotype was seen a handful of times. A clone one base away is much larger, so this may be a read error. The genes are TRBV12-3 or TRBV12-4 and TRBJ1-1; D unresolved. Trimming removed 11 bases from V and 8 bases from J, with 15 bases in between. There are 11 residues in the CDR3. The CDR3 DNA follows: TGTGCCTGCATCCTGCGGGGAGAAGCTTTCTTT. This translates into CACILRGEAFF.

Regarding this clonotype: This may be a read error: a much more frequent sequence differs by one nucleotide. J is TRBJ2-2 and V is TRBV12-3 or TRBV12-4; 8 bases line up with TRBD1. V lost 5 bases and J lost 2; bases outside the gene matches: 4. The CDR3 is 15 amino acids. CDR3 nucleotide sequence: TGTGCCAGCAGTCAGACAGGGGTAAACACCGGGGAGCTGTTTTTT. It translates to CASSQTGVNTGELFF.

A note on this clonotype: The junction shows a germline mismatch at one end, possibly a read error. The chain joins TRBV11-2 to TRBJ2-5; 13 bases align to TRBD2. Germline V gene lookup returns CDR1 SGHAT and CDR2 FQNNGV. The CDR3 loop spans 15 amino acids. CDR3 nucleotides: TGTGCCAGCAGCACCAGACTAGCGGGAGGAGAGACCCAGTGCTTC. This translates into CASSTRLAGGETQCF.

Many counts were recorded for this clonotype. The rearrangement uses TRBV6-1 and TRBJ2-3, with 9 nucleotides matching TRBD2. V shed 1 base and J 5 bases; nucleotides not matched to a gene: 7. There are 16 residues in the CDR3. CDR1 is MNHNS, CDR2 SASEGT, per germline. The CDR3 nucleotides are TGTGCCAGCAGTGAAGGAGGCGGGAGGGTCAGAGATACGCAGTATTTT. Amino acids: CASSEGGGRVRDTQYF.

With respect to this clonotype: An end of the junction does not agree with germline; a read error may underlie this. V usage is TRBV11-2 and J usage is TRBJ2-3, with D possibly TRBD2 on 5 matching bases. Per the germline V gene, CDR1 is SGHAT and CDR2 is FQNNGV. CDR3 length: 16 residues. CDR3 region: CASSFTLGGLTETQYF. CDR3 sequence (DNA): TGTGCCAGCAGCTTTACTCTGGGCGGGCTCACAGAAACGCAGTACTTT. Complete variable domain (other parts from reference TRBV11-2 and TRBJ2-3): EAGVAQSPRYKIIEKRQSVAFWCNPISGHATLYWYQQILGQGPKLLIQFQNNGVVDDSQLPKDRFSAERLKGVDSTLKIQPAKLEDSAVYLCASSFTLGGLTETQYFGPGTRLTVL.

A note on this clonotype: Being one base from a much bigger clone, this may be a read error. The J gene is TRBJ2-5, the V gene TRBV6-6, with 10 nucleotides matching TRBD1. The CDR3 loop spans 15 amino acids. Germline-derived CDR1 and CDR2 are MNHNY and SVGAGI (reference sequence). CDR3 in amino acids: CACSYRDRGQETQYF. The CDR3 bases are TGTGCCTGCAGTTACCGGGACAGGGGTCAAGAGACCCAGTACTTC.

With respect to this clonotype: At one boundary the junction diverges from the germline segment, which might be a read error. The chain has TRBV11-2 and TRBJ1-1, with no clear D. This CDR3 has 13 amino acids. The germline CDR1 and CDR2 sequences are SGHAT and FQNNGV. The CDR3, as DNA: TGTGTCAGCAGCCCTAGTTTGAATACTGAAGCTTTCTTT. It yields the protein CVSSPSLNTEAFF.

As concerns this clonotype: One junction end does not reproduce the germline sequence, and a read error may be involved. The V and J genes are TRBV11-2 and TRBJ1-4; D is uncertain. CDR1 is SGHAT and CDR2 is FQNNGV in the germline V gene. The CDR3 covers 12 residues. CDR3 bases: TGTGCCTGCAGCTTAGATCCTGAAAAACTGTTTTTT. Translation gives CACSLDPEKLFF. Complete variable domain (other parts from reference TRBV11-2 and TRBJ1-4): EAGVAQSPRYKIIEKRQSVAFWCNPISGHATLYWYQQILGQGPKLLIQFQNNGVVDDSQLPKDRFSAERLKGVDSTLKIQPAKLEDSAVYLCACSLDPEKLFFGSGTQLSVL.

Of note for this clonotype: This could be a read error, since a much larger clone is one nucleotide away. The chain uses TRBV4-1 and TRBJ2-5; 7 nucleotides align to TRBD2. CDR1 and CDR2 (germline): MGHRA, YSYEKL. The length of the CDR3 is 15 residues. The V gene end was trimmed by 7 bases and the J gene end by 5 bases; junction bases not matched to a gene: 13. The CDR3 region has the DNA TGCGCCAGCAACCGTTCCGGGGAGGGCTGGGAGACCCAGTACTTC. Its translation: CASNRSGEGWETQYF.

This clonotype has just a few counts. The chain links TRBV7-9 to TRBJ1-1, with D possibly TRBD1 on 5 matching bases. CDR3 length: 20 amino acids. The germline V gene has CDR1 SEHNR and CDR2 FQNEAQ (reference sequence). V gave up 1 base and J gave up 0 bases, with 24 bases separating them. Here the CDR3 reads CASSLVPTKGRYLMNTEAFF. CDR3 DNA sequence: TGTGCCAGCAGCTTAGTACCCACAAAGGGGAGGTATCTCATGAACACTGAAGCTTTCTTT.

In its sample, this clonotype was seen a few times. The CDR3 DNA reads as TGTGCCAGCAGTGGATATGGGGTAGCGGTGCAGTACTTC. This codes for CASSGYGVAVQYF. This chain links TRBV25-1 with TRBJ2-7, with D maybe TRBD2 (6 bases). Looked up from germline, CDR1 is MGHDK and CDR2 is SYGVNS. The CDR3 has 13 amino acids. Trimming stripped 4 bases from V and 9 bases from J, with 16 bases between.

By frequency in the sample, this clonotype is medium-sized (0.01 to 0.1%). The chain joins TRBV11-2 to TRBJ1-1; D is perhaps TRBD1 (5 bases). This CDR3 has 12 residues. The germline V gene has CDR1 SGHAT and CDR2 FQNNGV. Deletions cut 5 bases from V and 5 bases from J, with 9 bases between. The CDR3 coding sequence is TGTGCCAGCAGCCAAGGGGTGACTGAAGCTTTCTTT. As protein: CASSQGVTEAFF.